Sequencing of this T cell receptor (beta chain) was carried out in a study of T cell responses to AZD1222 COVID-19 vaccine (dated by TCRdb to the early 2020s). About the study as a whole: Because spike-specific TCR depth and breadth did not differ between the two schedules, AZD1222 recipients who got a second dose at roughly 4 weeks were pooled with those who got a second dose at roughly 12 weeks. A total of under 250 trial participants underwent TCR sequencing, of whom roughly 210 had received two doses of AZD1222 and about 25 had received two doses of the MenACWY control vaccine. Enrollment into the trials was organized by age into subgroups of 18-55, 56-69 and 70-plus years, and those subgroups contained approximately 150, 30 and 60 TCR-sequenced participants, respectively. The research as a whole found: The vaccine-associated CD4 TCRs covered the entire spike protein, and the dominant responses fell in regions 160-218 and 743-854. A significant rise in spike-specific TCR breadth and depth was observed after two AZD1222 doses relative to day 0 and relative to MenACWY recipients. No day 14 peak-response samples were available, so repertoires were characterized only after the peak T cell response. Reportedly, almost half of the unique spike-specific TCRs recognized epitopes lying outside the regions that are mutated in the B.1.351 and B.1.1.7 variants. Participants were mostly white British, with more females than males. The authors suggested clonal diversity may have been underestimated. Conclusions about previously exposed vaccinees are limited because only five to seven AZD1222 recipients were SARS-CoV-2 seropositive at baseline. The 56-69-year group was small, and its depth increase did not reach significance, likely because of low power.

Regarding this clone: Its antigen has not been determined. No clone much larger than this one lies a single base away; base qualities are absent.

From cysteine to phenylalanine, the CDR3 is 15 amino acids long. The DNA shown is the 45-base CDR3, in frame from base 1. Relative to germline, V is 3 bases shorter and J is 5 bases shorter, with 13 bases between their ends. From the germline V gene (reference sequence), CDR1 is LGHDT and CDR2 is YNNKEL. The CDR3 regions of human TCRbeta chains were subjected to immunosequencing. The authors processed their data as follows. TCRs in the repertoires were matched against a reference library of SARS-CoV-2-specific TCRs that had been generated with the MIRA antigen-specificity platform. Breadth meant the fraction of unique TCRs that were SARS-CoV-2-associated, whereas depth meant the fraction of total T cells that were SARS-CoV-2-associated. Each spike-specific TCR was assigned to its reactive spike region and to a CD4 or CD8 class using the MIRA data. Log10-transformed breadth and depth values were compared by one-way ANOVA with Sidak's multiple comparisons tests. TCRdb provides this immuneACCESS table in a form limited to in-frame rearrangements. Some clones are lacking; in checked studies, under half of them reflect an unresolved V gene, and why the rest are absent is not known. The V and J calls and the clone size are those of that table, but D and trimming were determined from the DNA. This sample lists 85,000 to 90,000 clones; roughly nine tenths were detected once. Of the sample, approximately 3% is held by the ten largest clones.

The time point label, read with the paper, signifies: baseline before first vaccination. Vaccinee samples came from UK trials COV001 and COV002, including a single-blind randomized controlled phase 2/3 trial of AZD1222 (ChAdOx1 nCoV-19) in healthy adults. Trial participant PBMC samples were collected at day 0 and day 28 after the second dose for TCRbeta chain sequencing. This clonotype was sampled from an adult in good health. The V and J genes are TRBV3-1 (or the pseudogene TRBV3-2) and TRBJ2-2; the D segment could be TRBD2, given 6 matching bases. Sequenced here: peripheral blood, sampled on day 0 of AZD1222 vaccination. The CDR3 has the sequence CASSQPGLATGELFF. The DNA is TGTGCCAGCAGCCAGCCGGGACTTGCGACCGGGGAGCTGTTTTTT.